This TCR beta chain was identified in a study of cytomegalovirus exposure and HLA in healthy donors. Study-wide results and limits: TCR sequences were mostly rare, though some public TCRs occurred in many donors. Reported performance of the classifier showed diagnosis of cytomegalovirus status with high specificity and sensitivity.

CDR3 length: 14 amino acids. Losses at the gene ends were 1 base for V and 8 bases for J; bases not matched to a gene: 6. Germline assignment: CDR1 MNHEY and CDR2 SMNVEV (reference sequence). This clone was seen a handful of times. Its antigen is currently unknown. Using immunoSEQ multiplex PCR, the repertoire was profiled, and TCRdb retains in-frame clones only, with some absent. The sample consists of a few hundred thousand clones, 85% to 90% of them appearing once. Sequencing was done on a sample of PBMCs. This TCR derives from a woman between 18 and 29 years old in good health and CMV-seronegative. V is TRBV27 and J is TRBJ1-2; 8 nucleotides align to TRBD1. CDR3 DNA: TGTGCCAGCAGTTTATACGGACAGGGAGGCGGCTACACCTTC. Protein: CASSLYGQGGGYTF.